The T cell receptor beta chain under discussion was sequenced for a study of blood T cell repertoires in COVID-19. At the level of the study: Material from acute and convalescent COVID-19 was sourced from the United States, Italy and Spain.

The V and J ends lost 4 bases and 0 bases respectively, with 9 bases between them. The CDR3 extends over 15 amino acids. Germline CDR1 SGHTA, CDR2 FQGNSA. As processed by the authors: It was from reference gene primer amplification that nucleated cell counts were estimated. Some clones are missing from TCRdb's copy, which holds only in-frame ones; the method was immunoSEQ multiplex PCR. The V and J calls and clone size were taken over from that table, and D and trimming were inferred from the DNA. Of about 200,000 clones listed, about nine tenths were seen once; the top ten hold 1.6%. The genes are TRBV7-2 and TRBJ1-4; unclear D gene. The sequence was obtained from a man younger than 30 with active or convalescent COVID-19. Sample: peripheral blood. CDR3 residues: CASSSKAATNEKLFF. The CDR3 DNA reads as TGTGCCAGCAGCTCGAAAGCTGCAACTAATGAAAAACTGTTTTTT.